The clone carrying this TCR beta chain has just one count. In the original analysis: Cell counts per sample came from amplifying reference gene primers. Sequencing was performed with immunoSEQ multiplex PCR; in TCRdb, only in-frame clones are kept and a portion is missing. The V and J calls and the clone size are those of that table, but D and trimming were determined from the DNA. The sample consists of around 290,000 clones, around 90% of them appearing once. Cohorts were determined from participant-reported clinical history. Donors in Cohort 3 counted as recovered after two negative PCRs, clearance, or symptom resolution. This sample is drawn from a study of blood T cell repertoires in COVID-19. Study at large: Samples representing acute and convalescent COVID-19 were sourced from the United States, Italy and Spain.

The CDR3 runs to 17 residues. The V gene's germline CDR1 is MNHNS and CDR2 SASEGT. Germline trimming cut 2 bases from V and 9 bases from J; bases unmatched to any gene: 10. This sequence originates from a woman in her twenties or thirties who had recovered from COVID-19. Specimen: PBMCs or T cells enriched from blood (not recorded which). This chain links TRBV6-1 with TRBJ2-1; 13 bases align to TRBD2. The CDR3 sequence: CASSEFGTSGNYCEQFF. CDR3 coding DNA: TGTGCCAGCAGTGAATTTGGGACTAGCGGGAACTATTGTGAGCAGTTCTTC.